These 20 T cell receptor beta chains share one sample of origin, sequenced in a study of blood T cells in healthy people across ages. A sample-barcoded 5' primer and a J-beta primer mix were used in a second PCR of about 7 to 12 cycles. TCRdb used MiXCR to reprocess the 5' RACE reads, holding one entry per CDR3 protein. Of about 780,000 distinct CDR3 sequences listed, around 50% are singletons. The sequenced sample was blood. Source of these receptors: a man older than 75 in good health.

This clonotype was detected many times. The CDR3 DNA follows: TGTGCCAGCAGTTCGACAGGGGGCGGGTGGGGAGCTTTCTTT. Amino acids: CASSSTGGGWGAFF. This chain links TRBV27 with TRBJ1-1; 10 nucleotides agree with TRBD1. Germline V gene data show CDR1 as MNHEY and CDR2 as SMNVEV (reference sequence). V dropped 4 bases and J dropped 10; count of bases not matched to a gene: 9. The CDR3 has 14 amino acids.

This clonotype was seen just once. This rearrangement joins TRBV6-2 or TRBV6-3 to TRBJ2-7; 7 bases map to TRBD1. The junction had 8 bases not matched to a gene; V was cut back by 6 bases and J by 3 bases. The CDR3 is 14 residues long. Germline lookup yields CDR1 MNHEY and CDR2 SVGEGT. Written as DNA, the CDR3 is TGTGCCAGCAGGGAGTCCTCAGGGGGCTACGAGCAGTACTTC. Protein sequence: CASRESSGGYEQYF.

The rearrangement links TRBV12-3 or TRBV12-4 to TRBJ2-1; 7 bases agree with TRBD1. This CDR3 region has 15 residues. V lost 6 bases to trimming and J lost 5 bases; unmatched junction nucleotides: 10. The CDR3 DNA reads TGTGCCAGCAGCATAGACAGGGACATGGACAATGAGCAGTTCTTC. This codes for CASSIDRDMDNEQFF.

V usage is TRBV2 and J usage is TRBJ2-1, with 14 positions matching TRBD2. Germline CDR1 is SNHLY and CDR2 is FYNNEI. CDR3 size: 15 residues. The V segment lost 5 bases and the J segment 9 bases; nucleotides outside the gene matches: 6. The CDR3 region is CASSRLAGGRGEQFF. The CDR3 nucleotides are TGTGCCAGCAGTCGACTAGCGGGAGGGCGGGGTGAGCAGTTCTTC.

The chain is built from TRBV6-5 and TRBJ2-1; 10 bases align to TRBD1. Unmatched junction bases numbered 3, after V lost 6 bases and J lost 4 bases. The CDR3 totals 14 residues. Per germline, CDR1 MNHEY and CDR2 SVGAGI. The CDR3 reads CASRWDRGYNEQFF. DNA for the CDR3: TGTGCCAGCAGATGGGACAGGGGATACAATGAGCAGTTCTTC.

This chain connects TRBV7-3 to TRBJ2-7, with D possibly matching TRBD2 (6 bases). Germline lookup yields CDR1 SGHTA and CDR2 FQGTGA. This CDR3 is 15 amino acids long. The ends were cut back, 5 bases at V and 0 bases at J, with 14 bases in the middle. The CDR3 sequence is CASSLRGVPSYEQYF. The DNA of the CDR3 is TGTGCCAGCAGCCTGCGCGGGGTTCCCTCCTACGAGCAGTACTTC.

This clonotype was found a few times. J is TRBJ2-7 and V is TRBV7-2; the D call may be TRBD1 or TRBD2 (6 bases each). Germline CDR1 SGHTA, CDR2 FQGNSA. The length of the CDR3 is 14 residues. The V gene lost 2 bases and the J gene lost 2 bases, with 10 bases spanning the gap. This chain's CDR3 is CASSLRGAAYEQYF. The CDR3 coding sequence is TGTGCCAGCAGCTTAAGGGGGGCGGCCTACGAGCAGTACTTC.

A few counts support this clonotype. The chain has TRBV2 and TRBJ2-7; the match to TRBD1 covers 7 bases. CDR3 length equals 14 residues. V trimming: 4 bases; J trimming: 4 bases; junction bases outside the gene matches: 7. In germline, CDR1 is SNHLY, CDR2 FYNNEI. CDR3 DNA: TGTGCCAGCAGTGTCGACAGGGTCGTTTACGAGCAGTACTTC. Its protein is CASSVDRVVYEQYF.

The V and J genes are TRBV20-1 and TRBJ2-4, with no clear D. The V end was cut by 2 bases, the J end by 0 bases, with 5 bases between. Germline V lookup: CDR1 DFQATT, CDR2 SNEGSKA (reference sequence). This CDR3 has 13 amino acids. The CDR3 region is CSARQLAKNIQYF. As DNA, the CDR3 is TGCAGTGCTAGACAGTTAGCCAAAAACATTCAGTACTTC.

Only a few counts were recorded for this clonotype. The genes are TRBV7-2 and TRBJ2-5; no definite D call. CDR1 SGHTA and CDR2 FQGNSA come from the germline V gene. The CDR3 spans 11 residues. V dropped 2 bases and J dropped 6 bases, with 4 bases sitting between them. CDR3 residues: CASSLRQTQYF. The CDR3 DNA is TGTGCCAGCAGCTTAAGGCAGACCCAGTACTTC. The full variable domain, with the rest looked up from reference TRBV7-2 and TRBJ2-5, is GAGVSQSPSNKVTEKGKDVELRCDPISGHTALYWYRQSLGQGLEFLIYFQGNSAPDKSGLPSDRFSAERTGGSVSTLTIQRTQQEDSAVYLCASSLRQTQYFGPGTRLLVL.

The rearrangement links TRBV29-1 to TRBJ2-3, with unresolved D. Germline loops: CDR1 SQVTM, CDR2 ANQGSEA. CDR3 length: 15 residues. V was clipped by 4 bases and J by 0 bases, with 14 bases between them. The CDR3 coding sequence is TGCAGCGTTGCCGGGCACGCTACTAGCACAGATACGCAGTATTTT. It encodes CSVAGHATSTDTQYF.

The count of this clonotype is one. V usage is TRBV5-1 and J usage is TRBJ2-3; 7 bases are shared with TRBD2. Germline V gene data show CDR1 as SGHRS and CDR2 as YFSETQ. The CDR3 is 14 amino acids. After removal of 0 bases from V and 3 bases from J, the junction contained 1 base not matched to a gene. The CDR3 region is CASSLGEGTDTQYF. CDR3 nucleotides: TGCGCCAGCAGCTTGGGGGAGGGGACAGATACGCAGTATTTT.

This chain connects TRBV18 to TRBJ2-1, with D perhaps TRBD1 or TRBD2 (5 bases each). This CDR3 contains 13 residues. Trimming removed 3 bases at V and 6 bases at J, with 9 bases between. The germline V gene encodes CDR1 KGHSH and CDR2 LQKENI. The CDR3 loop is CASSPSGRNEQFF. The CDR3 DNA follows: TGTGCCAGCTCACCTTCGGGGCGCAATGAGCAGTTCTTC.

V is TRBV6-2 or TRBV6-3 and J is TRBJ2-7, with D possibly matching TRBD1 (5 bases). This CDR3 has 13 amino acids. V lost 5 bases, J lost 6 bases, and 14 bases lay in between. The germline V gene has CDR1 MNHEY and CDR2 SVGEGT. The CDR3 DNA is TGTGCCAGCAGTGTCATAGGGGTGTCCGAGCAGTACTTC. It encodes CASSVIGVSEQYF.

V gene TRBV10-1 combines with J gene TRBJ2-1; TRBD2 agrees at 7 bases. V shed 0 bases and J 4 bases; nucleotides not matched to a gene: 6. The CDR3 contains 16 residues. Germline CDR1 and CDR2: WNHNN and SYGVQD (reference sequence). DNA for the CDR3: TGCGCCAGCAGTGAGTCGCTGGCTAGCGGTTACAATGAGCAGTTCTTC. Amino acids: CASSESLASGYNEQFF.

This clonotype was recorded a few times. This chain connects TRBV13 to TRBJ2-5, with a weak D call TRBD1 (5 bases). Germline assignment: CDR1 PRHDT and CDR2 FYEKMQ (reference sequence). V was trimmed by 5 bases and J by 5 bases, leaving 15 bases between them. This CDR3 is built from 14 residues. The CDR3 is CASSPQLGPETQYF. In nucleotides, the CDR3 is TGTGCCAGCAGCCCGCAGTTGGGGCCGGAGACCCAGTACTTC.

The gene calls are TRBV29-1 and TRBJ2-2; the D is unclear. Germline lookup yields CDR1 SQVTM and CDR2 ANQGSEA. The length of the CDR3 is 13 residues. V dropped 3 bases and J dropped 2 bases, with 7 bases sitting between them. In nucleotides, the CDR3 is TGCAGCGTTGACCAGATAAACACCGGGGAGCTGTTTTTT. Amino acid sequence: CSVDQINTGELFF.

Remarks on this clonotype: An end of the junction differs from the germline gene, which may be a read error. The CDR3, as DNA: TGTGCCAGTTTCTCGGGGAGTTACTCCTACAATGAGCTGTTCTTC. This encodes CASFSGSYSYNELFF. The gene calls are TRBV27 and TRBJ2-1; TRBD2 might be the D (5 bases). Looked up from germline, CDR1 is MNHEY and CDR2 is SMNVEV (reference sequence). The CDR3 extends over 15 amino acids.

This clonotype was detected ten times or more. The V call is TRBV7-2, the J call TRBJ2-7; 10 bases align to TRBD2. The CDR3 is made up of 16 amino acids. Losses at the gene ends were 0 bases for V and 1 base for J; bases not matched to a gene: 3. In germline, CDR1 is SGHTA, CDR2 FQGNSA. In nucleotides, the CDR3 is TGTGCCAGCAGCTTAGCGGCGACTAGCGGGTCCTACGAGCAGTACTTC. Encoded protein: CASSLAATSGSYEQYF. Full variable domain (missing parts from reference TRBV7-2 and TRBJ2-7): GAGVSQSPSNKVTEKGKDVELRCDPISGHTALYWYRQSLGQGLEFLIYFQGNSAPDKSGLPSDRFSAERTGGSVSTLTIQRTQQEDSAVYLCASSLAATSGSYEQYFGPGTRLTVT.

This clonotype was found many times. The chain recombines TRBV12-3 or TRBV12-4 with TRBJ2-5; D is uncertain. CDR3 length: 13 residues. The ends were cut back, 5 bases at V and 4 bases at J, with 11 bases in the middle. CDR3 sequence: CASSVGPRETQYF. The CDR3, as DNA: TGTGCCAGCAGTGTTGGTCCAAGAGAGACCCAGTACTTC.